The 12 T cell receptor beta chains in this list originate from one sample, sequenced in a study of blood T cell repertoires in COVID-19. TCRdb keeps only in-frame clones here, not all; method: immunoSEQ multiplex PCR. The sample records about 250,000 clones, more than 70% being singletons. Input material: peripheral blood. These receptors all stem from a woman aged 80 or over with COVID-19, enrolled during active disease.

The V gene is TRBV19, the J gene TRBJ1-5; D unresolved. The germline CDR1 and CDR2 sequences are LNHDA and SQIVND (reference sequence). CDR3 length: 13 residues. V lost 5 bases to trimming and J lost 4 bases, with 9 bases between them. In DNA, the CDR3 is TGTGCCAGTAGTCGGGAGAGTAATCAGCCCCAGCATTTT. Encoded protein: CASSRESNQPQHF.

Of note for this clone: Additional DNA sequences in this sample encode the identical CDR3. The V gene is TRBV5-1, the J gene TRBJ1-2, with 7 bases lining up with TRBD1. This CDR3 spans 13 amino acids. Germline CDR1 and CDR2: SGHRS and YFSETQ. V lost 5 bases to trimming and J lost 3 bases; unmatched junction nucleotides: 4. CDR3 sequence: CASSSTGDYGYTF. The CDR3 nucleotides are TGCGCCAGCAGTTCTACAGGGGACTATGGCTACACCTTC.

V is TRBV10-3 and J is TRBJ1-6; D may be TRBD1 (5 bases). V shed 8 bases and J shed 6 bases, with 14 bases lying between them. The germline CDR1 and CDR2 sequences are ENHRY and SYGVKD. The CDR3 contains 14 residues. CDR3 DNA: TGTGCCATCCTGCCGGGACTCACTAATTCACCCCTCCACTTT. Translated: CAILPGLTNSPLHF.

This clone was recorded a few times. This rearrangement joins TRBV4-2 to TRBJ2-7; 7 nucleotides align to TRBD1. Germline CDR1 and CDR2: LGHNA and YNFKEQ. CDR3 length: 14 residues. With 0 bases clipped from V and 7 bases from J, the junction kept 6 bases outside the gene matches. The CDR3 reads CASSQDVQGWEQYF. CDR3 DNA sequence: TGTGCCAGCAGCCAAGATGTACAGGGGTGGGAGCAGTACTTC.

The chain carries TRBV28 and TRBJ1-2; no clear D. The CDR3 runs 12 residues. CDR1 MDHEN and CDR2 SYDVKM come from the germline V gene. Trimming pared 7 bases from V and 4 bases from J, leaving 10 bases between. DNA for the CDR3: TGTGCCAGCAACAAGGAGGTCTATGGCTACACCTTC. It codes for CASNKEVYGYTF.

This sequence joins TRBV7-8 and TRBJ2-3; D uncertain. CDR3 length equals 15 residues. With 5 bases removed from V and 3 bases from J, the gap between germline ends came to 15 bases. Germline V lookup: CDR1 SGHVS, CDR2 FQNEAQ. CDR3 sequence (DNA): TGTGCCAGCAGCCTTTTCCCATCTCTAACAGATACGCAGTATTTT. Translating it yields CASSLFPSLTDTQYF.

V and J are TRBV3-1 (or the pseudogene TRBV3-2) and TRBJ2-7, with unresolved D. The CDR3 runs to 14 residues. Germline assignment: CDR1 LGHDT and CDR2 YNNKEL (reference sequence). V was trimmed by 0 bases and J by 1 base, leaving 7 bases between them. CDR3: CASSQEFRSYEQYV. Here the CDR3 DNA reads TGTGCCAGCAGCCAAGAGTTCCGTTCCTACGAGCAGTACGTC.

V usage is TRBV6-2 or TRBV6-3 and J usage is TRBJ2-3; no clear D gene. Germline CDR1 MNHEY, CDR2 SVGEGT. V gave up 2 bases and J gave up 2 bases, with 11 bases separating them. There are 15 residues in the CDR3. The CDR3 sequence is CASSYDYGSTDTQYF. In DNA, the CDR3 is TGTGCCAGCAGTTACGATTACGGGTCCACAGATACGCAGTATTTT.

The chain uses TRBV27 and TRBJ1-4, with D maybe TRBD1 (6 bases). This CDR3 has 19 amino acids. The ends were cut back, 8 bases at V and 3 bases at J, with 28 bases in the middle. Germline assignment: CDR1 MNHEY and CDR2 SMNVEV (reference sequence). DNA for the CDR3: TGTGCCAGCGGAAAAGGGGGAGGGATTAGGCGTGCGGCTAATGAAAAACTGTTTTTT. Translation: CASGKGGGIRRAANEKLFF.

J is TRBJ1-2 and V is TRBV7-2, with D uncertain. Germline V gene lookup returns CDR1 SGHTA and CDR2 FQGNSA. The CDR3 totals 13 residues. V was pared by 8 bases and J by 8 bases, with 18 bases between. The CDR3 region is CASGRSPAGGYTF. DNA for the CDR3: TGTGCCAGCGGCCGTTCTCCAGCAGGAGGCTACACCTTC.

The rearrangement uses TRBV2 and TRBJ1-2, with TRBD1 matching 7 bases. CDR1 is SNHLY and CDR2 is FYNNEI in the germline V gene. The CDR3 loop spans 13 amino acids. V gave up 3 bases and J gave up 8 bases; unmatched junction bases: 6. CDR3 nucleotide sequence: TGTGCCAGCAGTGAGTACAGGGGCCCCGGCTACACCTTC. Translating gives CASSEYRGPGYTF.

In its sample, this clone was seen once. The chain couples TRBV4-1 to TRBJ1-5, with D hard to call. CDR1 MGHRA and CDR2 YSYEKL come from the germline V gene. The CDR3 contains 16 residues. Trimming stripped 3 bases from V and 2 bases from J, with 14 bases between. This chain's CDR3 is CASSQEGGRGNQPQHF. The CDR3 bases are TGCGCCAGCAGCCAGGAGGGAGGGCGGGGCAATCAGCCCCAGCATTTT.